This entry lists 28 T cell receptor beta chains sequenced from one sample in a study of human T cells and chemical hapten exposure. TCRdb reprocessed the RACE reads with MiXCR, giving one entry per CDR3 protein. The table has approximately 340,000 distinct CDR3 sequences, approximately 6.3% seen once. Time point specified: patch test 1, 2 weeks after DPC sensitization. The treatment was: therapeutic diphenylcyclopropenone sensitization with weekly scalp DPC. This sample comprised whole blood, obtained in connection with sensitization to the hapten diphenylcyclopropenone (DPC). The receptors derive from a woman between 18 and 29 years old with alopecia areata. Some clones in this sample may be carry-over from other donors' samples.

The genes are TRBV6-2 or TRBV6-3 and TRBJ1-2; no clear D. Germline assignment: CDR1 MNHEY and CDR2 SVGEGT. The CDR3 sequence is 13 residues long. Trimming cost V 5 bases and J 4 bases, with 11 bases left between them. CDR3 nucleotides: TGTGCCAGCAGTAACGACAACCTCTATGGCTACACCTTC. It is translated as CASSNDNLYGYTF.

This clonotype came up a few times. The V and J genes are TRBV7-2 and TRBJ1-1; a possible D gene is TRBD1 (6 bases). The CDR3 consists of 13 residues. Per the germline V gene, CDR1 is SGHTA and CDR2 is FQGNSA. Trimming removed 7 bases from V and 1 base from J, with 10 bases in between. CDR3 DNA sequence: TGTGCCAGCAACACACAGGGGAACACTGAAGCTTTCTTT. It codes for CASNTQGNTEAFF.

This clonotype was counted only a few times. This sequence joins TRBV6-5 and TRBJ2-7; 10 nucleotides align to TRBD2. Germline-derived CDR1 and CDR2 are MNHEY and SVGAGI. The CDR3 sequence is 19 residues long. V dropped 0 bases and J dropped 2; count of bases not matched to a gene: 13. CDR3 coding DNA: TGTGCCAGCAGTTACTCGCTAGCGGGGGCTTGGCGAAGTACCTACGAGCAGTACTTC. Translation gives CASSYSLAGAWRSTYEQYF.

V usage is TRBV5-5 and J usage is TRBJ1-1, with TRBD1 matching 12 bases. Losses at the gene ends were 2 bases for V and 4 bases for J; bases not matched to a gene: 12. Germline CDR1 and CDR2: SGHKS and YYEKEE (reference sequence). The CDR3 loop spans 18 amino acids. Here the CDR3 reads CASSLSPGQGAKRTEAFF. In nucleotides, the CDR3 is TGTGCCAGCAGCTTAAGCCCGGGACAGGGGGCGAAACGCACTGAAGCTTTCTTT. Filled out from reference TRBV5-5 and TRBJ1-1, the complete variable domain reads DAGVTQSPTHLIKTRGQQVTLRCSPISGHKSVSWYQQVLGQGPQFIFQYYEKEERGRGNFPDRFSARQFPNYSSELNVNALLLGDSALYLCASSLSPGQGAKRTEAFFGQGTRLTVV.

This chain joins TRBV6-5 and TRBJ1-5, with unresolved D. CDR1 MNHEY and CDR2 SVGAGI come from the germline V gene. The CDR3 extends over 15 amino acids. V gave up 0 bases and J gave up 1 base, with 7 bases separating them. The CDR3 coding sequence is TGTGCCAGCAGTTACTCAGGGTTGAGCAATCAGCCCCAGCATTTT. This codes for CASSYSGLSNQPQHF.

This clonotype appeared many times. The V and J genes are TRBV2 and TRBJ1-1, with 7 positions matching TRBD1. The CDR3 has 14 residues. V dropped 7 bases and J dropped 4; count of bases not matched to a gene: 9. Germline V CDR1 and CDR2: SNHLY, FYNNEI. CDR3 DNA sequence: TGTGCCAGCACAAGGGACAGTGGGGGCACTGAAGCTTTCTTT. As protein: CASTRDSGGTEAFF.

The V call is TRBV20-1, the J call TRBJ2-3, with 13 bases aligning to TRBD2. The CDR3 sequence is 17 residues long. Germline trimming cut 7 bases from V and 0 bases from J; bases unmatched to any gene: 10. Per the germline V gene, CDR1 is DFQATT and CDR2 is SNEGSKA (reference sequence). The CDR3 protein is CSVITGTSGASTDTQYF. Here the CDR3 DNA reads TGCAGTGTGATCACCGGGACTAGCGGGGCTAGCACAGATACGCAGTATTTT.

This clonotype showed up just a few times. It is unclear where the CDR3 begins or ends on the DNA, so no DNA is shown, and the CDR3 is as TCRdb lists it. This chain uses TRBV27 with TRBJ2-1. The CDR3 extends over 15 residues, inclusive of both ends. Germline assignment: CDR1 MNHEY and CDR2 SMNVEV (reference sequence). The CDR3 sequence: CASSSSSSSYNEQFF.

This clonotype was detected only a few times. The genes are TRBV11-2 and TRBJ1-4, with D unclear. V was clipped by 5 bases and J by 5 bases, with 6 bases between them. The CDR3 covers 12 residues. Germline V CDR1 and CDR2: SGHAT, FQNNGV. In DNA form, the CDR3 reads TGTGCCAGCAGCCCCCGGAATGAAAAACTGTTTTTT. This encodes CASSPRNEKLFF.

This clonotype was counted at least ten times. The chain recombines TRBV18 with TRBJ2-1; 8 nucleotides match TRBD1. Germline CDR1 is KGHSH and CDR2 is LQKENI. The CDR3 sequence is 16 residues long. The ends lost 2 bases at V and 4 bases at J; junction bases unmatched: 7. DNA for the CDR3: TGTGCCAGCTCACCAAACCGGGACAGGTCTTACAATGAGCAGTTCTTC. This sequence encodes CASSPNRDRSYNEQFF. The variable domain in full, with the rest retrieved from reference TRBV18 and TRBJ2-1, is NAGVMQNPRHLVRRRGQEARLRCSPMKGHSHVYWYRQLPEEGLKFMVYLQKENIIDESGMPKERFSAEFPKEGPSILRIQQVVRGDSAAYFCASSPNRDRSYNEQFFGPGTRLTVL.

The J gene is TRBJ1-5, the V gene TRBV6-2 or TRBV6-3, with a possible D match to TRBD1 (6 bases). V lost 2 bases and J lost 5, with 13 bases in between. This CDR3 is 15 amino acids long. From germline, CDR1 is MNHEY and CDR2 SVGEGT. The CDR3 is CASSYLDSLHQPQHF. The CDR3 DNA is TGTGCCAGCAGTTACCTGGACAGCCTACATCAGCCCCAGCATTTT.

This clonotype came up a few times. V and J are TRBV5-1 and TRBJ2-3; no clear D gene. Germline V gives CDR1 SGHRS, CDR2 YFSETQ. The CDR3 is made up of 16 amino acids. Trimming took off 5 bases at V and 6 bases at J, with 22 bases between the two ends. CDR3 sequence: CASRSTLGLVWDTQYF. The CDR3 coding sequence is TGCGCCAGCAGGAGCACCCTGGGGTTAGTCTGGGATACGCAGTATTTT.

This clonotype has ten or more counts. The V call is TRBV6-1, the J call TRBJ2-3, with unresolved D. There are 12 residues in the CDR3. The germline V and J ends were trimmed by 4 bases and 2 bases, with 4 bases remaining between them. The V gene's germline CDR1 is MNHNS and CDR2 SASEGT. The CDR3 loop is CASSGSTDTQYF. CDR3 coding DNA: TGTGCCAGCAGTGGCTCCACAGATACGCAGTATTTT.

The V call is TRBV5-1, the J call TRBJ1-1; D may be TRBD1 (5 bases). The V and J ends lost 1 base and 8 bases respectively, with 15 bases between them. CDR1 SGHRS and CDR2 YFSETQ come from the germline V gene. The CDR3 is 14 amino acids. The CDR3 region is CASSLYEDNTEAFF. In nucleotides, the CDR3 is TGCGCCAGCAGCTTGTACGAGGACAATACCGAAGCTTTCTTT.

In its sample, this clonotype was seen a few times. V gene TRBV4-3 combines with J gene TRBJ1-4; possible D gene TRBD1, 5 bases. CDR1 is LGHNA, CDR2 YSLEER, per germline. V was pared by 2 bases and J by 5 bases, with 9 bases between. The CDR3 runs 14 residues. In DNA, the CDR3 is TGCGCCAGCAGCCAACAGGGAGAGAATGAAAAACTGTTTTTT. Protein product: CASSQQGENEKLFF.

This clonotype was counted many times. The chain combines TRBV28 with TRBJ2-3; 9 positions match TRBD1. The germline CDR1 and CDR2 sequences are MDHEN and SYDVKM. CDR3 size: 14 residues. Trimming cost V 5 bases and J 10 bases; bases outside gene matches: 10. CDR3 region: CASSLRDRVWAQYF. The CDR3 DNA is TGTGCCAGCAGTCTCCGGGACAGGGTTTGGGCGCAGTATTTT. The variable domain in full, with the rest retrieved from reference TRBV28 and TRBJ2-3, is DVKVTQSSRYLVKRTGEKVFLECVQDMDHENMFWYRQDPGLGLRLIYFSYDVKMKEKGDIPEGYSVSREKKERFSLILESASTNQTSMYLCASSLRDRVWAQYFGPGTRLTVL.

V usage is TRBV7-9 and J usage is TRBJ1-2, with no clear D. The CDR3 runs 13 residues. V lost 4 bases and J 8 bases, leaving 14 bases between the germline ends. Germline lookup yields CDR1 SEHNR and CDR2 FQNEAQ (reference sequence). The CDR3 spells CASSSNHGRGYTF. In DNA form, the CDR3 reads TGTGCCAGCAGCTCCAACCACGGGCGCGGCTACACCTTC. The full variable domain, in which reference TRBV7-9 and TRBJ1-2 provide the parts outside the CDR3, is DTGVSQNPRHKITKRGQNVTFRCDPISEHNRLYWYRQTLGQGPEFLTYFQNEAQLEKSRLLSDRFSAERPKGSFSTLEIQRTEQGDSAMYLCASSSNHGRGYTFGSGTRLTVV.

This clonotype was seen repeatedly, ten times or more. The genes are TRBV6-5 and TRBJ2-7; the D gene is possibly TRBD1 (5 bases). With 0 bases removed from V and 7 bases from J, the gap between germline ends came to 16 bases. The CDR3 is made up of 15 amino acids. In germline, CDR1 is MNHEY, CDR2 SVGAGI. Written as DNA, the CDR3 is TGTGCCAGCAGTTACTCGCCAGGGTCTGCGCGAGAGCAGTACTTC. Translation gives CASSYSPGSAREQYF.

This clonotype showed up just a few times. V is TRBV5-6 and J is TRBJ2-3; 9 bases are a match to TRBD2. V lost 4 bases and J lost 4; bases outside the gene matches: 10. The CDR3 totals 16 residues. The germline CDR1 and CDR2 sequences are SGHDT and YYEEEE. CDR3 residues: CASSTRRGGYPDTQYF. CDR3 DNA sequence: TGTGCCAGCAGCACCCGGCGGGGGGGCTATCCAGATACGCAGTATTTT.

This clonotype was recorded a few times. This chain links TRBV20-1 with TRBJ1-4; D not certain. Germline V gene data show CDR1 as DFQATT and CDR2 as SNEGSKA (reference sequence). V was clipped by 0 bases and J by 10 bases, with 12 bases between them. The CDR3 covers 13 residues. The CDR3, as DNA: TGCAGTGCTAGAGAGACTCCCCCGGGAAAACTGTTTTTT. This gives the protein CSARETPPGKLFF.

This clonotype turned up a few times. V gene TRBV6-5 combines with J gene TRBJ2-7; 8 bases line up with TRBD2. This CDR3 contains 16 residues. J lost 4 bases, V lost 6 bases, and 14 bases had no gene match. Per the germline V gene, CDR1 is MNHEY and CDR2 is SVGAGI. CDR3 loop: CASRMHGGAEMYEQYF. CDR3 DNA sequence: TGTGCCAGCAGAATGCACGGGGGGGCTGAGATGTACGAGCAGTACTTC.

This chain links TRBV7-8 with TRBJ1-1, with a tentative D call TRBD1 (6 bases). V shed 6 bases and J shed 1 base, with 12 bases lying between them. This CDR3 contains 14 residues. Germline CDR1 SGHVS, CDR2 FQNEAQ. In DNA, the CDR3 is TGTGCCAGCAGGGAGGGACATTCGAACACTGAAGCTTTCTTT. Translation gives CASREGHSNTEAFF.

The table lists this clonotype with many counts. The chain links TRBV12-3 or TRBV12-4 to TRBJ2-1; 14 bases are shared with TRBD2. This CDR3 has 16 amino acids. V dropped 5 bases and J dropped 7; count of bases not matched to a gene: 7. As DNA, the CDR3 is TGTGCCAGCAGTCCCGAGGGACTAGCGGGGGTTAATGAGCAGTTCTTC. Protein: CASSPEGLAGVNEQFF.

Only a few counts were recorded for this clonotype. V gene TRBV6-6 combines with J gene TRBJ1-5; maybe TRBD1 (6 bases). From germline, CDR1 is MNHNY and CDR2 SVGAGI (reference sequence). The CDR3 length is 14 residues. With 9 bases removed from V and 0 bases from J, the gap between germline ends came to 12 bases. This CDR3 is CASLQGYSNQPQHF. For the CDR3, the DNA is TGTGCCAGTTTACAGGGCTATAGCAATCAGCCCCAGCATTTT.

The chain links TRBV6-2 or TRBV6-3 to TRBJ1-5; 10 nucleotides agree with TRBD1. The CDR3 contains 19 residues. Germline lookup yields CDR1 MNHEY and CDR2 SVGEGT. The ends lost 6 bases at V and 2 bases at J; junction bases unmatched: 16. CDR3 in amino acids: CASSSTGTGVLRGNQPQHF. The CDR3 DNA follows: TGTGCCAGCAGCTCTACCGGGACAGGGGTCCTTAGGGGCAATCAGCCCCAGCATTTT.

The chain links TRBV11-1 to TRBJ2-5; D uncertain. This CDR3 region has 13 residues. Germline lookup yields CDR1 SGHAT and CDR2 FQDESV (reference sequence). Trimming removed 0 bases from V and 4 bases from J, with 6 bases in between. CDR3 loop: CASSLAEPETQYF. The CDR3 DNA is TGTGCCAGCAGCTTAGCGGAGCCAGAGACCCAGTACTTC.

The chain is built from TRBV13 and TRBJ2-7; 7 nucleotides line up with TRBD2. From germline, CDR1 is PRHDT and CDR2 FYEKMQ (reference sequence). This CDR3 is built from 14 residues. Germline trimming cut 5 bases from V and 4 bases from J; bases unmatched to any gene: 8. The CDR3 sequence is CASSHQPSGYEQYF. CDR3 in DNA: TGTGCCAGCAGCCACCAGCCTAGCGGTTACGAGCAGTACTTC.

A few counts support this clonotype. This rearrangement joins TRBV29-1 to TRBJ2-1; 10 bases match TRBD2. The junction had 14 bases not matched to a gene; V was cut back by 6 bases and J by 9 bases. The CDR3 covers 15 residues. Germline assignment: CDR1 SQVTM and CDR2 ANQGSEA. Written as DNA, the CDR3 is TGCAGCGTCGAAAGCGGGGGGGCCCGGACGGGTGAGCAGTTCTTC. It yields the protein CSVESGGARTGEQFF.